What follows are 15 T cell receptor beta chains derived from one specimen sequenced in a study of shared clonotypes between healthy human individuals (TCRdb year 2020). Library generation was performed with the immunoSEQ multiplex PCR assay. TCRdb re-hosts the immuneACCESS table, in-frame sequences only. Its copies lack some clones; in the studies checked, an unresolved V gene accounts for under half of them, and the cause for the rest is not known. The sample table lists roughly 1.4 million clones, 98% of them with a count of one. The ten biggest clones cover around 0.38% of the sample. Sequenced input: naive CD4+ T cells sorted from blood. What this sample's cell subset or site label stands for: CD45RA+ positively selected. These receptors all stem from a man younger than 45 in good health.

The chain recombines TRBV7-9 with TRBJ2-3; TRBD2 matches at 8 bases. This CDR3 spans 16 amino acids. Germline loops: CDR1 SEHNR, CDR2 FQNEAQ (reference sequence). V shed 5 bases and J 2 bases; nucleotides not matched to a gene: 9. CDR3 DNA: TGTGCCAGCAGCCCAAGACGGGAGGGTTCCACAGATACGCAGTATTTT. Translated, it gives CASSPRREGSTDTQYF.

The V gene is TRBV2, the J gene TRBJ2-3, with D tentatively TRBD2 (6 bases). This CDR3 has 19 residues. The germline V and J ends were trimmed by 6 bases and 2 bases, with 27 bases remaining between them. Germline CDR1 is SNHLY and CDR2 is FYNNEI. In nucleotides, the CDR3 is TGTGCCAGCAGGGCAGACGGGGGATGGTTCGCGGGAATCACAGATACGCAGTATTTT. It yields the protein CASRADGGWFAGITDTQYF. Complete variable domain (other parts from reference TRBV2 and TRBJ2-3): EPEVTQTPSHQVTQMGQEVILRCVPISNHLYFYWYRQILGQKVEFLVSFYNNEISEKSEIFDDQFSVERPDGSNFTLKIRSTKLEDSAMYFCASRADGGWFAGITDTQYFGPGTRLTVL.

The CDR3 is CSAHSSGELFF. CDR3 bases: TGCAGCGCCCATAGCTCCGGGGAGCTGTTTTTT. The chain employs TRBV29-1 and TRBJ2-2; D remains ambiguous. The CDR3 totals 11 residues. Trimming removed 7 bases from V and 6 bases from J, with 9 bases in between. Germline-derived CDR1 and CDR2 are SQVTM and ANQGSEA.

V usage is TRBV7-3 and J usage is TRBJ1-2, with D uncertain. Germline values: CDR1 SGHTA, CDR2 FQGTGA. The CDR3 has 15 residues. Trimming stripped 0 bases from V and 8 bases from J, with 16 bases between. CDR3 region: CASSLTPPGTGGYTF. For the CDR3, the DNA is TGTGCCAGCAGCTTAACCCCCCCGGGAACCGGGGGCTACACCTTC.

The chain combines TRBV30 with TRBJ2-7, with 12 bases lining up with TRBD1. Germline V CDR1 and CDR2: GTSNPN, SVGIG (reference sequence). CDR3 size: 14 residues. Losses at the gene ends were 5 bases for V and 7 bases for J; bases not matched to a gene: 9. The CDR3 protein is CAWSAGTGGHEQYF. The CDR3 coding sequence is TGTGCCTGGTCGGCCGGGACAGGGGGCCATGAGCAGTACTTC.

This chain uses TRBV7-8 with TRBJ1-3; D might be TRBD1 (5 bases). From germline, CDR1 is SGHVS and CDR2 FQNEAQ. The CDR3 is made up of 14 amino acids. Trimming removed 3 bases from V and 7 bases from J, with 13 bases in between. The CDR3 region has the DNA TGTGCCAGCAGCTTCGGCCTTGAGGGGAACACCATATATTTT. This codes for CASSFGLEGNTIYF.

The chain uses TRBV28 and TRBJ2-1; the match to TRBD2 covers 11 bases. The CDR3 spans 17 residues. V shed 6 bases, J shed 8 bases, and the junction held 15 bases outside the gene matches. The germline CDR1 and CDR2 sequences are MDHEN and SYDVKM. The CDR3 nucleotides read TGTGCCAGCAGACCTACCGGCCTAGCGGGAGGCGGAGATGAGCAGTTCTTC. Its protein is CASRPTGLAGGGDEQFF.

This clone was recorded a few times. CDR3 coding DNA: TGTGCCAGCAGCTTGGAAGGGAACTATGGCTACACCTTC. It is translated as CASSLEGNYGYTF. The V call is TRBV5-5, the J call TRBJ1-2; D remains ambiguous. V lost 0 bases and J 2 bases, leaving 5 bases between the germline ends. Germline V gives CDR1 SGHKS, CDR2 YYEKEE (reference sequence). The CDR3 contains 13 residues.

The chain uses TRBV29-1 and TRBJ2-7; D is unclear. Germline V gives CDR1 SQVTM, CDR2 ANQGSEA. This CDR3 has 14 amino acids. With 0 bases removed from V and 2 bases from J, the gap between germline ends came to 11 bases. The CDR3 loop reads CSVEDRSQTYEQYF. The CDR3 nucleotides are TGCAGCGTTGAAGATCGAAGCCAGACCTACGAGCAGTACTTC.

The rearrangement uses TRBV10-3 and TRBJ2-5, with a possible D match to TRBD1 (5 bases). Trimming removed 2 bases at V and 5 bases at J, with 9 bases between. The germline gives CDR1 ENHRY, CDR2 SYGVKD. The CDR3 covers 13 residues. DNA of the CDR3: TGTGCCATCAGTGAGGGGGCGCCGGAGACCCAGTACTTC. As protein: CAISEGAPETQYF.

In DNA, the CDR3 is TGTGCCAGCAGCTTGATGGATTTTGAAAAACTGTTTTTT. Residues: CASSLMDFEKLFF. This chain links TRBV5-5 with TRBJ1-4; no definite D call. Germline V gene sequence: CDR1 SGHKS, CDR2 YYEKEE (reference sequence). The V gene lost 1 base and the J gene lost 7 bases, with 8 bases spanning the gap. The CDR3 loop spans 13 amino acids. Supplemented by reference TRBV5-5 and TRBJ1-4, the full variable domain reads DAGVTQSPTHLIKTRGQQVTLRCSPISGHKSVSWYQQVLGQGPQFIFQYYEKEERGRGNFPDRFSARQFPNYSSELNVNALLLGDSALYLCASSLMDFEKLFFGSGTQLSVL.

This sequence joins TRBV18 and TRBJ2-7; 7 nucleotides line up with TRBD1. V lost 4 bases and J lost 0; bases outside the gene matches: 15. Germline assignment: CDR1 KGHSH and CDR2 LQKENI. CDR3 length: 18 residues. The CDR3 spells CASSLGDSNSRSSYEQYF. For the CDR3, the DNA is TGTGCCAGCTCACTTGGGGACAGCAATTCTCGAAGCTCCTACGAGCAGTACTTC.

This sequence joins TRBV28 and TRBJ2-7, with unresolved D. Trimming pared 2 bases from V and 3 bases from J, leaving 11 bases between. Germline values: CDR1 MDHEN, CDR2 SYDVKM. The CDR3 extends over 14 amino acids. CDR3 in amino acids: CASSLGDSGYEQYF. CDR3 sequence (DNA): TGTGCCAGCAGTTTAGGGGATTCCGGCTACGAGCAGTACTTC.

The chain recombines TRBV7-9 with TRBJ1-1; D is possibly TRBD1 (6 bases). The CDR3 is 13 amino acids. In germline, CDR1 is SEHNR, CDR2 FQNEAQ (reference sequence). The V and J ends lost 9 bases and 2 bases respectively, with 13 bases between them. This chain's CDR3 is CASGTKGNTEAFF. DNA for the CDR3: TGTGCCAGTGGGACAAAAGGAAACACTGAAGCTTTCTTT.

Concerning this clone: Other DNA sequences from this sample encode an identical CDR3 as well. The CDR3 here is CASSPPSQNIQYF. CDR3 nucleotide sequence: TGTGCCAGCTCACCACCCTCCCAAAACATTCAGTACTTC. This chain connects TRBV18 to TRBJ2-4; D gene uncertain. The V and J ends lost 0 bases and 5 bases respectively, with 5 bases between them. From germline, CDR1 is KGHSH and CDR2 LQKENI. This CDR3 is built from 13 residues.